This TCR beta chain was identified during a study of T cells in localized non-small cell lung cancer. Study-wide findings and caveats: Tumor showed lower T cell clonality than uninvolved adjacent lung, where it was highest. Detection in adjacent lung was observed for a median about 50 of the top 100 tumor clones.

The germline CDR1 and CDR2 sequences are MGHRA and YSYEKL. V was shortened by 3 bases and J by 13 bases, with 10 bases between the two germline ends. The CDR3 covers 12 residues. Sequencing used immunoSEQ multiplex PCR; TCRdb keeps in-frame clones, though not all of them. This repertoire shows 2,500 to 3,000 clones, approximately 22% found once; its top ten account for approximately 8%. The sample holds a few counts of this clone. Its antigen is not known. The sample here was lung tumor tissue, taken before any cancer treatment. The sequence was collected from a male donor aged 60 or over with stage III squamous cell lung carcinoma. V usage is TRBV4-1 and J usage is TRBJ1-6, with a weak D call TRBD1 (6 bases). For the CDR3, the DNA is TGCGCCAGCAGCCATCCCGGACAGCCCCTCCACTTT. This translates into CASSHPGQPLHF.